This TCR beta chain was observed in a study of PD-1 and CTLA-4 blockade in melanoma. The CDR3 is 12 amino acids. Germline V lookup: CDR1 LNHDA, CDR2 SQIVND (reference sequence). V lost 5 bases and J lost 9, with 11 bases in between. Using immunoSEQ multiplex PCR, the repertoire was profiled, and TCRdb retains in-frame clones only, with some absent. In the table there are 25,000 to 30,000 clones, about 89% of which are singletons. The rearrangement links TRBV19 to TRBJ2-1, with D maybe TRBD2 (6 bases). This TCR came from a human donor with melanoma. The sequencing used CD8+ T cells from peripheral blood, collected before anti-PD-1 treatment. CDR3 amino acids: CASSQLGGEQFF. For the CDR3, the DNA is TGTGCCAGTAGTCAGTTGGGGGGTGAGCAGTTCTTC.